This is a list of T cell receptor beta chains from one sample in a study of glioma-infiltrating T cells. TCRdb redid the calling of the multiplex PCR reads with MiXCR, one entry per CDR3 protein. The sample shows roughly 190,000 distinct CDR3 sequences, more than 30% of them seen only once. Sequencing used glioma tissue, nonneoplastic brain tissue, or PBMCs (not recorded which). These receptors originate from a human donor with low-grade glioma or glioblastoma, undergoing nonglioma brain surgery, or in good health (not recorded which). The conserved cysteine and the conserved F or W are not part of the CDR3 here. The size field is filled for only some rows; it gives once, few, many or a size class.

len | j_gene | abundance | v_gene | CDR3aa
13 | TRBJ2-7 | many | TRBV6-6 | ASSYSLAGAYEQY
12 | TRBJ2-7 | many | TRBV7-9 | ASGRTSDTYEQY
10 | TRBJ1-4 | few | TRBV4-2 | ASSQLGEKLF
10 | TRBJ2-1 | many | TRBV10-2 | AITGFNNEQF
12 | TRBJ1-1 | many | TRBV20-1 | SARVTGTQAEAF
13 | TRBJ2-1 | many | TRBV12-3/TRBV12-4 | ASSPGLAGVDEQF
13 | TRBJ2-3 | many | TRBV4-1 | ASSRTNGEADTQY
12 | TRBJ2-5 | - | TRBV19 | ASSIRQTQETQY
13 | TRBJ2-1 | few | TRBV12-3/TRBV12-4 | ASSFARPTYNEQF
10 | TRBJ1-1 | many | TRBV6-2/TRBV6-3 | ASSYSGFEAF
14 | TRBJ1-4 | many | TRBV18 | ASSPDGGTTNEKLF
13 | TRBJ1-4 | - | TRBV7-9 | ASSWSTGSNEKLF
13 | TRBJ2-1 | few | TRBV5-1 | ASSLVRGNYNEQF
19 | TRBJ2-7 | - | TRBV11-2 | ASSLVFQFPLAGQALYEQY
15 | TRBJ2-1 | - | TRBV4-2 | ASSQERRSIPYNEQF
13 | TRBJ2-5 | few | TRBV19 | ASSNPSGKTETQY
17 | TRBJ2-7 | many | TRBV7-2 | ASSLDSLGRTGKTREQY
10 | TRBJ2-7 | many | TRBV12-3/TRBV12-4 | ASSTGLFLVH
13 | TRBJ2-3 | - | TRBV27 | TSSSGTGLTDTQY
10 | TRBJ1-1 | many | TRBV10-3 | AIGQPNTEAF
16 | TRBJ2-6 | - | TRBV12-3/TRBV12-4 | ASSFRTPNAAGANVLT
11 | TRBJ1-5 | many | TRBV19 | ASRDLSNQPQH
13 | TRBJ1-3 | - | TRBV25-1 | ASRTWGDSGNTIY
13 | TRBJ2-3 | - | TRBV6-5 | ASSYRLAGEDKKY
11 | TRBJ1-1 | many | TRBV4-2 | ASSREVSTEAF
14 | TRBJ1-1 | many | TRBV3-1 | ASSHGRQVLNTEAF
11 | TRBJ2-1 | many | TRBV7-3 | ASAGGGMFEQF
13 | TRBJ2-7 | - | TRBV20-1 | SATPAGDQSYEQY
15 | TRBJ2-1 | few | TRBV12-3/TRBV12-4 | ASRSGPGSSPGNEQF
13 | TRBJ2-7 | many | TRBV6-1 | ASSYPSGNIYEQY
12 | TRBJ1-1 | - | TRBV27 | ASSLWVANTEAF
14 | TRBJ2-2 | many | TRBV7-6 | ASRLLAGGDTGELF
13 | TRBJ2-5 | many | TRBV24-1 | ATSDFPAGGETQY
15 | TRBJ2-5 | many | TRBV15 | ATSREPLGTGQETQY
15 | TRBJ2-2 | few | TRBV7-3 | ASSLTVDSQFPGELF
14 | TRBJ2-7 | - | TRBV9 | ASSPPGSGRSYEQY
12 | TRBJ2-7 | many | TRBV10-3 | AISDQLSSYEQY
13 | TRBJ2-7 | once | TRBV4-1 | ASSQDRGYSYEHY
13 | TRBJ2-3 | - | TRBV6-1 | SSLQGLAEIDTQY
14 | TRBJ1-4 | - | TRBV15 | ATSRDDHRVQEKLF
13 | TRBJ2-1 | many | TRBV15 | ATSSLAGLYNEQF
9 | TRBJ2-7 | - | TRBV5-6 | ASSFLDEQY
12 | TRBJ1-2 | - | TRBV18 | ASSPQGGGEGYT